The 15 T cell receptor beta chains listed next were all sequenced from one sample in a study of pediatric ulcerative colitis. The rectum was sampled with one to two pinch biopsies at colonoscopy. Using immunoSEQ multiplex PCR, the repertoire was profiled, and TCRdb retains in-frame clones only, with some absent. The sample holds some 24,000 clones; 65% to 80% are singletons and the top ten take roughly 7.6%. The sample comprised gut tissue. These receptors were collected from a boy aged 10-17 years with severe ulcerative colitis.

The V and J genes are TRBV5-1 and TRBJ2-3; TRBD2 aligns across 10 bases. CDR3 length: 16 residues. Germline CDR1 is SGHRS and CDR2 is YFSETQ. Germline trimming cut 3 bases from V and 7 bases from J; bases unmatched to any gene: 11. CDR3 nucleotides: TGCGCCAGCAGCTCCGTCGGACTAGCGGATCTGAATACGCAGTATTTT. This gives the protein CASSSVGLADLNTQYF.

The chain is built from TRBV27 and TRBJ1-5; no clear D gene. The V end was cut by 6 bases, the J end by 1 base, with 1 base between. The CDR3 consists of 11 residues. The germline V gene has CDR1 MNHEY and CDR2 SMNVEV (reference sequence). In DNA form, the CDR3 reads TGTGCCAGCAGGAGCAATCAGCCCCAGCATTTT. Amino acids: CASRSNQPQHF.

This clone has more than one count but fewer than ten. The gene calls are TRBV30 and TRBJ2-7, with 11 bases that match TRBD2. The CDR3 covers 16 residues. Per the germline V gene, CDR1 is GTSNPN and CDR2 is SVGIG (reference sequence). Losses at the gene ends were 4 bases for V and 2 bases for J; bases not matched to a gene: 10. The CDR3 is CAWKTSGTSLPYEQYF. CDR3 in DNA: TGTGCCTGGAAGACTAGCGGGACTTCCCTACCCTACGAGCAGTACTTC.

The chain uses TRBV6-5 and TRBJ2-5; no definite D call. V was shortened by 8 bases and J by 5 bases, with 15 bases between the two germline ends. Germline V gives CDR1 MNHEY, CDR2 SVGAGI. This CDR3 is 13 amino acids long. This chain's CDR3 is CASSDLLRETQYF. The DNA of the CDR3 is TGTGCCAGCTCTGACCTGCTCCGGGAGACCCAGTACTTC.

The chain couples TRBV18 to TRBJ2-5; D might be TRBD2 (6 bases). Per germline, CDR1 KGHSH and CDR2 LQKENI. Trimming left V 2 bases short and J 7 bases short, with 11 bases between. The CDR3 is 13 residues long. CDR3 amino acids: CASSPGGSGTQYF. The DNA of the CDR3 is TGTGCCAGCTCACCAGGAGGGTCCGGGACCCAGTACTTC.

This clone was seen only a few times. This CDR3 is CASSARSSSTGELFF. The CDR3 coding sequence is TGTGCCAGCAGTGCTAGGTCTAGTAGCACCGGGGAGCTGTTTTTT. The chain carries TRBV2 and TRBJ2-2; D remains ambiguous. Germline V gives CDR1 SNHLY, CDR2 FYNNEI. Trimming took off 4 bases at V and 4 bases at J, with 13 bases between the two ends. This CDR3 region has 15 residues.

This clone was seen a handful of times. This rearrangement joins TRBV5-4 to TRBJ1-1; no reliable D call. This CDR3 region has 14 residues. Trimming left V 3 bases short and J 2 bases short, with 11 bases between. Germline CDR1 reads SGHNT; CDR2 reads YYREEE (reference sequence). This CDR3 reads CASSSQMYNTEAFF. CDR3 in DNA: TGTGCCAGCAGCTCGCAAATGTACAACACTGAAGCTTTCTTT.

The chain links TRBV6-5 to TRBJ2-5; D tentatively reads TRBD1 or TRBD2 (7 bases each). The CDR3 length is 12 residues. Germline CDR1 MNHEY, CDR2 SVGAGI. V lost 7 bases and J lost 5, with 11 bases in between. CDR3 sequence reads: CASNQGGETQYF. Written as DNA, the CDR3 is TGTGCCAGCAACCAGGGGGGGGAGACCCAGTACTTC.

This sequence joins TRBV6-1 and TRBJ1-5; the match to TRBD1 covers 9 bases. Germline V gives CDR1 MNHNS, CDR2 SASEGT. The CDR3 spans 15 residues. Trimming removed 6 bases from V and 2 bases from J; junction bases left unmatched: 5. CDR3 nucleotide sequence: TGTGCCAGCAGCCAACAGGGGGCTGGCAATCAGCCCCAGCATTTT. Translating gives CASSQQGAGNQPQHF.

This chain joins TRBV7-2 and TRBJ2-1, with 7 nucleotides matching TRBD2. Trimming took 3 bases from V and 0 from J; bases not matched to a gene: 5. There are 16 residues in the CDR3. The germline gives CDR1 SGHTA, CDR2 FQGNSA. This chain's CDR3 is CASSLVAGRSYNEQFF. Here the CDR3 DNA reads TGTGCCAGCAGCTTGGTAGCGGGCCGCTCCTACAATGAGCAGTTCTTC.

The V call is TRBV29-1, the J call TRBJ2-3; tentatively, D is TRBD1 (5 bases). With 4 bases removed from V and 6 bases from J, the gap between germline ends came to 29 bases. The CDR3 length is 18 residues. Germline V CDR1 and CDR2: SQVTM, ANQGSEA. The CDR3 DNA reads as TGCAGCGTTGTGGTATTCGACACAGGCAGCCATATGATGGATACGCAGTATTTT. This translates into CSVVVFDTGSHMMDTQYF.

The chain combines TRBV18 with TRBJ2-7; a possible D gene is TRBD2 (6 bases). Deletions cut 3 bases from V and 1 base from J, with 13 bases between. The CDR3 runs to 15 residues. The germline V gene encodes CDR1 KGHSH and CDR2 LQKENI. The CDR3 nucleotides are TGTGCCAGCTCACCGTCCGGGGCGGGGTCCTACGAGCAGTACTTC. Protein product: CASSPSGAGSYEQYF.

V is TRBV28 and J is TRBJ1-2; perhaps TRBD1 as D (5 bases). Germline-derived CDR1 and CDR2 are MDHEN and SYDVKM. This CDR3 is built from 15 residues. The V end lost 3 bases, the J end lost 7 bases, and 18 bases lay between the germline ends. CDR3: CASSFLVGQGGGYTF. CDR3 DNA: TGTGCCAGCAGTTTTTTAGTAGGGCAGGGCGGTGGCTACACCTTC.

The table lists this clone with a few counts. V is TRBV6-1 and J is TRBJ1-3; TRBD1 might be the D (6 bases). Germline CDR1 and CDR2: MNHNS and SASEGT. The CDR3 contains 15 residues. V gave up 1 base and J gave up 5 bases, with 12 bases separating them. In nucleotides, the CDR3 is TGTGCCAGCAGTGAAGAAACAGGGTGGAGAAACACCATATATTTT. Translating gives CASSEETGWRNTIYF.

The V and J genes are TRBV4-2 and TRBJ2-1; TRBD2 might be the D (6 bases). CDR3 length: 15 residues. V shed 4 bases and J shed 0 bases, with 10 bases lying between them. Germline CDR1 is LGHNA and CDR2 is YNFKEQ. CDR3 in amino acids: CASSRREYSYNEQFF. The CDR3 bases are TGTGCCAGCAGCCGGCGGGAATACTCCTACAATGAGCAGTTCTTC.